The rows below give T cell receptor beta chains drawn from one sample of a study of cytomegalovirus exposure and HLA in healthy donors. Data came from immunoSEQ multiplex PCR; TCRdb stores just in-frame clones and leaves some out. This repertoire shows about 240,000 clones, 81% found once; its top ten account for 8%. Sequencing input: PBMCs. The receptors shown here come from a woman aged 55 to 70 in good health and CMV-seropositive. The CDR3 runs from the conserved cysteine through the conserved F or W. D genes are given only for firm matches. Size values are once, few and many counts, or a class for expanded clones, and some rows have none.

TRBD1,once,TRBV2,TRBJ2-2,CASRKPGQGAGELFF,TGTGCCAGCAGAAAACCGGGACAGGGCGCCGGGGAGCTGTTTTTT
TRBD1,.,TRBV19,TRBJ2-5,CASSIGDRIQETQYF,TGTGCCAGTAGTATAGGGGACAGAATCCAAGAGACCCAGTACTTC
TRBD2,.,TRBV2,TRBJ2-7,CAGGETSGRNSYEQYF,TGTGCCGGTGGAGAGACTAGCGGGAGAAACTCCTACGAGCAGTACTTC
TRBD1,once,TRBV7-2,TRBJ1-2,CASSKQGYYGYTF,TGTGCCAGCAGCAAACAGGGGTACTATGGCTACACCTTC
.,.,TRBV30,TRBJ1-5,CAWSVGLDNQPQHF,TGTGCCTGGAGTGTGGGACTCGACAATCAGCCCCAGCATTTT
.,.,TRBV19,TRBJ2-3,CASSIPGRHTQYF,TGTGCCAGTAGTATACCCGGGAGACATACGCAGTATTTT
.,.,TRBV6-5,TRBJ2-3,CASSYSWRDTQYF,TGTGCCAGCAGTTACTCATGGAGAGATACGCAGTATTTT
TRBD1,.,TRBV5-1,TRBJ1-4,CASSLGDSPYEKLFF,TGCGCCAGCAGCTTGGGGGACAGCCCCTACGAAAAACTGTTTTTT
.,.,TRBV30,TRBJ1-4,CALEGRGTNEKLFF,TGTGCCTTGGAGGGTAGGGGAACTAATGAAAAACTGTTTTTT
.,.,TRBV5-4,TRBJ1-2,CASSLGWQSDYGYTF,TGTGCCAGCAGCTTGGGTTGGCAGTCCGACTATGGCTACACCTTC
TRBD1,.,TRBV19,TRBJ2-3,CASSRGTGGSDTQYF,TGTGCCAGTAGTAGGGGGACAGGGGGATCAGATACGCAGTATTTT
TRBD2,.,TRBV2,TRBJ2-1,CASTGTSAREQFF,TGTGCCAGCACCGGGACTAGCGCTAGAGAGCAGTTCTTC
.,.,TRBV11-3,TRBJ1-6,CASSVGSNSPLHF,TGTGCCAGCAGCGTCGGGAGCAATTCACCCCTCCACTTT
.,.,TRBV11-1,TRBJ1-1,CASTWGGIRLNTEAFF,TGTGCCAGCACCTGGGGAGGCATACGCTTGAACACTGAAGCTTTCTTT
TRBD1,.,TRBV7-2,TRBJ1-1,CASSSNRGREAFF,TGTGCCAGCAGCTCGAACAGGGGGCGGGAAGCTTTCTTT
.,.,TRBV18,TRBJ2-7,CASSPRGSEQYF,TGTGCCAGCTCACCACGGGGCTCCGAGCAGTACTTC
TRBD2,.,TRBV2,TRBJ2-1,CASTQDGGNEQFF,TGTGCCAGCACCCAAGACGGGGGGAATGAGCAGTTCTTC
.,once,TRBV5-1,TRBJ1-4,CASSSQGPATNEKLFF,TGCGCCAGCAGCTCACAGGGCCCAGCAACTAATGAAAAACTGTTTTTT
.,.,TRBV2,TRBJ2-7,CASSQQNSEQYF,TGTGCCAGCAGTCAGCAAAACAGCGAGCAGTACTTC
TRBD1,.,TRBV2,TRBJ1-5,CASGQDLGGNQPQHF,TGTGCCAGCGGACAGGACCTAGGGGGCAATCAGCCCCAGCATTTT
.,few,TRBV28,TRBJ1-5,CASSQGLGAHQPQHF,TGTGCCAGCAGTCAGGGGTTGGGGGCACATCAGCCCCAGCATTTT
.,.,TRBV4-1,TRBJ2-5,CASSFSGVDQETQYF,TGCGCCAGCAGCTTCTCGGGGGTGGACCAAGAGACCCAGTACTTC
.,.,TRBV7-9,TRBJ2-3,CASSTQGNTQYF,TGTGCCAGCAGCACCCAGGGAAATACGCAGTATTTT
TRBD2,.,TRBV19,TRBJ2-3,CASSPNPRTSGSRDTQYF,TGTGCCAGTAGCCCTAACCCCCGGACTAGCGGGAGTAGAGATACGCAGTATTTT
.,.,TRBV19,TRBJ1-2,CASSPRIQGRNYGYTF,TGTGCCAGTAGTCCAAGGATACAGGGTCGGAACTATGGCTACACCTTC
.,.,TRBV29-1,TRBJ1-1,CSANKHLNTEAFF,TGCAGCGCAAATAAGCATTTGAACACTGAAGCTTTCTTT
TRBD1,.,TRBV19,TRBJ2-2,CATWDRDIAGELFF,TGTGCCACCTGGGACAGGGATATCGCCGGGGAGCTGTTTTTT
TRBD1,.,TRBV27,TRBJ1-4,CASSMTGKTIGKLFF,TGTGCCAGCAGTATGACAGGGAAGACAATTGGAAAACTGTTTTTT
.,.,TRBV10-1,TRBJ1-1,CASSAAGGEAFF,TGCGCCAGCAGTGCTGCAGGCGGGGAGGCTTTCTTT
TRBD1,.,TRBV18,TRBJ2-7,CASSPWTGSSYEQYF,TGTGCCAGCTCACCATGGACAGGGAGCTCCTACGAGCAGTACTTC
.,.,TRBV29-1,TRBJ1-1,CSAHGKGGAEAFF,TGCAGCGCGCATGGTAAGGGAGGTGCTGAAGCTTTCTTT
.,.,TRBV28,TRBJ2-7,CASIRGNSYEQYF,TGTGCCAGCATAAGGGGAAACTCCTACGAGCAGTACTTC
TRBD1,.,TRBV20-1,TRBJ1-4,CSTGEEKLFF,TGCAGTACAGGGGAAGAAAAACTGTTTTTT
.,.,TRBV9,TRBJ2-3,CASSVWTSSTDTQYF,TGTGCCAGCAGCGTCTGGACATCGAGCACAGATACGCAGTATTTT
.,few,TRBV5-1,TRBJ1-1,CASSFAGLAEEAFF,TGCGCCAGCAGCTTCGCGGGGCTGGCGGAGGAAGCTTTCTTT
TRBD1,.,TRBV2,TRBJ1-1,CASRTTGGGTEAFF,TGTGCCAGCAGGACGACAGGGGGGGGCACTGAAGCTTTCTTT
TRBD1,.,TRBV6-1,TRBJ1-2,CASSEAGQGRGGYTF,TGTGCCAGCAGTGAAGCGGGACAGGGGCGGGGTGGCTACACCTTC
TRBD1,.,TRBV5-1,TRBJ1-4,CASSLGGQNSKLFF,TGCGCCAGCAGCTTGGGGGGACAGAATAGTAAACTGTTTTTT
.,.,TRBV5-1,TRBJ2-6,CASSTHNRAGANVLTF,TGCGCCAGCAGCACCCACAACAGGGCCGGGGCCAACGTCCTGACTTTC
TRBD1,.,TRBV5-1,TRBJ1-5,CASSLEGGHQPQHF,TGCGCCAGCAGCTTGGAAGGGGGCCATCAGCCCCAGCATTTT
.,.,TRBV28,TRBJ2-1,CASSFRGNEQFF,TGTGCCAGCAGTTTCCGGGGGAATGAGCAGTTCTTC
.,.,TRBV5-1,TRBJ1-2,CASSLEQGGYGYTF,TGCGCCAGCAGCTTGGAACAGGGCGGGTATGGCTACACCTTC
.,few,TRBV10-2,TRBJ2-1,CASSEWREGVQFF,TGCGCCAGCAGTGAATGGCGGGAAGGTGTGCAGTTCTTC
.,.,TRBV28,TRBJ1-1,CASSVGGGITEAFF,TGTGCCAGCAGCGTTGGGGGGGGCATAACTGAAGCTTTCTTT
.,.,TRBV7-2,TRBJ1-1,CASTGLNTEAFF,TGTGCCAGCACCGGGTTGAACACTGAAGCTTTCTTT
.,once,TRBV5-1,TRBJ2-3,CASSLAARAGTDTQYF,TGCGCCAGCAGCTTGGCCGCGCGGGCTGGCACAGATACGCAGTATTTT
.,.,TRBV10-3,TRBJ1-2,CAISVRDRNVF,TGTGCCATCAGTGTCCGAGACAGGAATGTATTC
.,.,TRBV5-1,TRBJ1-2,CASSLAAGVGYGYTF,TGCGCCAGCAGCTTGGCGGCAGGGGTAGGGTATGGCTACACCTTC
.,.,TRBV4-2,TRBJ2-7,CASSQDYRAQDEQYF,TGTGCCAGCAGCCAAGATTACAGGGCTCAGGACGAGCAGTACTTC
.,.,TRBV20-1,TRBJ2-4,CSTSAKNIQYF,TGCAGTACTTCTGCCAAAAACATTCAGTACTTC
.,.,TRBV27,TRBJ1-1,CASSLSGAGLNTEAFF,TGTGCCAGCAGTTTAAGCGGGGCAGGCCTGAACACTGAAGCTTTCTTT
.,.,TRBV6-4,TRBJ2-5,CASSDANRVEGEETQYF,TGTGCCAGCAGTGACGCCAACAGGGTCGAGGGAGAAGAGACCCAGTACTTC
TRBD1,.,TRBV28,TRBJ1-2,CASSFRQGARGYTF,TGTGCCAGCAGTTTCAGACAGGGGGCGCGGGGCTACACCTTC
TRBD1,.,TRBV9,TRBJ2-3,CASSPRGRQGTDTQYF,TGTGCCAGCAGCCCCCGAGGGAGACAGGGAACAGATACGCAGTATTTT
TRBD2,once,TRBV7-3,TRBJ2-1,CASSQGLAGYNEQFF,TGTGCCAGCAGCCAAGGACTAGCGGGGTACAATGAGCAGTTCTTC